The present T cell receptor (beta chain) was sequenced within a study of metastatic and nonmetastatic thyroid tumors. Study context: Comparison of repertoires was carried out across blood and tumor or nodule tissue from malignant and benign thyroid patients. Regarding the study as a whole: Significantly greater TCR beta diversity was reportedly found in malignant thyroid tumors than in benign nodules (in blood and tumor).

A few counts support this clone. Its antigen is still unknown. No treatment had been given to any patient before thyroid surgery. Per the study methods: In papillary thyroid cancer, a distant-metastasis classifier was built using CDR3 differences across clinicopathological groups. MiXCR was used by TCRdb to re-call the PCR reads. These V and J calls rely on TCRdb rather than the paper's analysis. Of approximately 16,000 clones listed, roughly 12% are singletons. There are 13 residues in the CDR3. V was clipped by 5 bases and J by 3 bases, with 10 bases between them. Germline CDR1 reads MNHNS; CDR2 reads SASEGT.

The sample comprised blood. The J gene is TRBJ1-2, the V gene TRBV6-1; D gene unclear. This sequence originates from a female donor with papillary thyroid cancer or a benign thyroid nodule (not recorded which). Some clones in this sample may be carry-over from other donors' samples. The CDR3 protein is CASSPRLYYGYTF. The CDR3 coding sequence is TGTGCCAGCAGTCCCCGGTTGTACTATGGCTACACCTTC.